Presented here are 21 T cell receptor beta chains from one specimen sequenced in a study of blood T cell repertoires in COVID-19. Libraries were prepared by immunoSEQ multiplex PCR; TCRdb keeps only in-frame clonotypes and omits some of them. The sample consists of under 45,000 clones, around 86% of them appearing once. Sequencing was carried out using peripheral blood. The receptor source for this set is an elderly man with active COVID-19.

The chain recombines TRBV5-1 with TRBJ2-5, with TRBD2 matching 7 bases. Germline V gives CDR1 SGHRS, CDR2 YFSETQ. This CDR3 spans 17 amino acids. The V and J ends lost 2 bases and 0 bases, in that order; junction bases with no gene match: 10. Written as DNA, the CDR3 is TGCGCCAGCAGCTTTCCCGGGACTATCCTGGACCAAGAGACCCAGTACTTC. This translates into CASSFPGTILDQETQYF.

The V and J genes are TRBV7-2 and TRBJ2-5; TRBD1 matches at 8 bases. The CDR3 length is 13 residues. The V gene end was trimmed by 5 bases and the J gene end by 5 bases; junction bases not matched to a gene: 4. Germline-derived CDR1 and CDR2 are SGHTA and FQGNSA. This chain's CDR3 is CASSPTGVETQYF. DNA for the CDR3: TGTGCCAGCAGCCCGACAGGGGTTGAGACCCAGTACTTC.

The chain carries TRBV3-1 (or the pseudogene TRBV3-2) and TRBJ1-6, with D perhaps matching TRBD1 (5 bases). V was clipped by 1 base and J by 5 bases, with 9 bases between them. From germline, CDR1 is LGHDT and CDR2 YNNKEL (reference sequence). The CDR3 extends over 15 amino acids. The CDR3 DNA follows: TGTGCCAGCAGCCAAGGTGACAGAGATAATTCACCCCTCCACTTT. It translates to CASSQGDRDNSPLHF.

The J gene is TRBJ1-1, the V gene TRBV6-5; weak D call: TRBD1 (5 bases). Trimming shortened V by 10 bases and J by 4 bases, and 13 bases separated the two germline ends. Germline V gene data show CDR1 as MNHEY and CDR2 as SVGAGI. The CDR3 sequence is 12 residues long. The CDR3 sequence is CATERGATEAFF. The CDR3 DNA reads TGTGCCACGGAAAGGGGCGCCACTGAAGCTTTCTTT.

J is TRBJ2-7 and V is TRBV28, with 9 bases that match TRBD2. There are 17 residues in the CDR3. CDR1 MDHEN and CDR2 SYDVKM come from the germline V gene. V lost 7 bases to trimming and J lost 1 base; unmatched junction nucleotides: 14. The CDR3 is CASTTPAGGLVSYEQYF. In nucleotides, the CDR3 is TGTGCCAGCACAACTCCAGCGGGAGGTCTTGTTTCCTACGAGCAGTACTTC. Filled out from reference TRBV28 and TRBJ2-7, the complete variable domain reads DVKVTQSSRYLVKRTGEKVFLECVQDMDHENMFWYRQDPGLGLRLIYFSYDVKMKEKGDIPEGYSVSREKKERFSLILESASTNQTSMYLCASTTPAGGLVSYEQYFGPGTRLTVT.

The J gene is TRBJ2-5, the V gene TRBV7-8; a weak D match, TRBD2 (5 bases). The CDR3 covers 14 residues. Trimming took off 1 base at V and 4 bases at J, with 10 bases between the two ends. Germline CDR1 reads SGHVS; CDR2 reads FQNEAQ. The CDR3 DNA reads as TGTGCCAGCAGCTTAGGGGCAGGAGGAGAGACCCAGTACTTC. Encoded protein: CASSLGAGGETQYF.

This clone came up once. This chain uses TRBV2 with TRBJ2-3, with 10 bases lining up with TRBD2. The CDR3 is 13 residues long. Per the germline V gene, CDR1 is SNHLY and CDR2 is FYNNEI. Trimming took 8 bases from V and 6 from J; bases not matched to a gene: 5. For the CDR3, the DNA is TGTGCCAGCCGGACTAGCGGAACGGATACGCAGTATTTT. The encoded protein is CASRTSGTDTQYF.

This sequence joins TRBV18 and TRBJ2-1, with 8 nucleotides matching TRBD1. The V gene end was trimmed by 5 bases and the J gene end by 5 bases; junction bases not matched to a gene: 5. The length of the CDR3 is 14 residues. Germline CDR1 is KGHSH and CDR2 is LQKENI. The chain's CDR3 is CASSGQGGHNEQFF. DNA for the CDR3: TGTGCCAGCTCAGGACAGGGTGGGCACAATGAGCAGTTCTTC.

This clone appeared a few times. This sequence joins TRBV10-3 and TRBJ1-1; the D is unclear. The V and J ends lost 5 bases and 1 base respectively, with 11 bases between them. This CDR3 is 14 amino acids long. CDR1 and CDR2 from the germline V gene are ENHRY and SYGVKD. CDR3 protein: CAISSDLGNTEAFF. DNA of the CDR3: TGTGCCATCAGTAGTGACTTGGGGAACACTGAAGCTTTCTTT.

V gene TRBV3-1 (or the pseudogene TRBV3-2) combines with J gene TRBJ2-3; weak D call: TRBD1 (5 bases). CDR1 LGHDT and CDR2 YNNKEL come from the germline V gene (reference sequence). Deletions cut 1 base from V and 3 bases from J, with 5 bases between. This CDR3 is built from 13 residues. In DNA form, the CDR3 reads TGTGCCAGCAGCCAAGCAGGGACAGATACGCAGTATTTT. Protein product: CASSQAGTDTQYF.

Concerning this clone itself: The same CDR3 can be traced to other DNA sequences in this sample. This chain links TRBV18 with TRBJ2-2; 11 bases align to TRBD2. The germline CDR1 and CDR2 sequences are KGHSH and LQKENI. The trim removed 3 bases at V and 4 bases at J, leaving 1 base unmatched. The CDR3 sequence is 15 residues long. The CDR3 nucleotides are TGTGCCAGCTCACCCCTAGCGGGAGGCACCGGGGAGCTGTTTTTT. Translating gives CASSPLAGGTGELFF. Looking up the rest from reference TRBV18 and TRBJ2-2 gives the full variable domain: NAGVMQNPRHLVRRRGQEARLRCSPMKGHSHVYWYRQLPEEGLKFMVYLQKENIIDESGMPKERFSAEFPKEGPSILRIQQVVRGDSAAYFCASSPLAGGTGELFFGEGSRLTVL.

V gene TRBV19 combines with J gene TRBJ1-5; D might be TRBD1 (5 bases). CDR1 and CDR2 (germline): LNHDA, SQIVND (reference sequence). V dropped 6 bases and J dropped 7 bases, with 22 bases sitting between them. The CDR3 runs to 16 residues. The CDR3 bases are TGTGCCAGTAGCTCGATGCGGCAGGGCTTTGGGCAGCCCCAGCATTTT. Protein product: CASSSMRQGFGQPQHF.

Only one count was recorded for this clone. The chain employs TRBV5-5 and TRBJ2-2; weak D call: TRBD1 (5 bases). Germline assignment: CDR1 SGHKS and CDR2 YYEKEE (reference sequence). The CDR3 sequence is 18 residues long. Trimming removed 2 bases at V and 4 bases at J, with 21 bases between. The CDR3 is CASSLKVLGRDGTGELFF. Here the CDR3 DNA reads TGTGCCAGCAGCTTAAAGGTTCTGGGCAGGGATGGCACCGGGGAGCTGTTTTTT. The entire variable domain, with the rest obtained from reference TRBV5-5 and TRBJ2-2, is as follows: DAGVTQSPTHLIKTRGQQVTLRCSPISGHKSVSWYQQVLGQGPQFIFQYYEKEERGRGNFPDRFSARQFPNYSSELNVNALLLGDSALYLCASSLKVLGRDGTGELFFGEGSRLTVL.

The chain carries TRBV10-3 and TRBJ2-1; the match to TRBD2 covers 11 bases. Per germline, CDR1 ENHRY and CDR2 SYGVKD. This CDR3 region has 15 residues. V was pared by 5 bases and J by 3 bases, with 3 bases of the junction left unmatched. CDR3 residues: CAISRLAGGYNEQFF. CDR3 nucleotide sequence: TGTGCCATCAGTAGGCTAGCGGGGGGCTACAATGAGCAGTTCTTC.

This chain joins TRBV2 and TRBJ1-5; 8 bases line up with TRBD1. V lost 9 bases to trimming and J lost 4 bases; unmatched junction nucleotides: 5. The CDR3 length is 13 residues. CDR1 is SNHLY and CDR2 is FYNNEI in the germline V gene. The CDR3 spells CARGTGANQPQHF. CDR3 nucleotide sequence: TGTGCCAGGGGGACAGGAGCTAATCAGCCCCAGCATTTT.

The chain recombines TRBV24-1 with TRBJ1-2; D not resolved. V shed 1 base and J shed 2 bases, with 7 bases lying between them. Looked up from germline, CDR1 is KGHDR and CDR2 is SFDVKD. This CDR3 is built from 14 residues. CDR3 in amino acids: CATSDFSSNYGYTF. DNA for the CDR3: TGTGCCACCAGTGATTTTTCCTCCAACTATGGCTACACCTTC.

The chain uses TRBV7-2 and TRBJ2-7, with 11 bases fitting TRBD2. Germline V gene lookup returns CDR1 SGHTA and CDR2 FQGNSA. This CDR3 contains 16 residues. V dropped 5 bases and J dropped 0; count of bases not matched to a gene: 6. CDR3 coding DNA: TGTGCCAGCAGCCCCAGAACTAGCGGGAGCTCCTACGAGCAGTACTTC. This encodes CASSPRTSGSSYEQYF.

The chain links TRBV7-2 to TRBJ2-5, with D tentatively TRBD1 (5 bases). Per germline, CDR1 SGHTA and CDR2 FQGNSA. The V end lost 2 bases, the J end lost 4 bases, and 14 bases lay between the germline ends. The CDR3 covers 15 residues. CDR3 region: CASSLTGAPLETQYF. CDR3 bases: TGTGCCAGCAGCTTAACAGGTGCACCTCTAGAGACCCAGTACTTC.

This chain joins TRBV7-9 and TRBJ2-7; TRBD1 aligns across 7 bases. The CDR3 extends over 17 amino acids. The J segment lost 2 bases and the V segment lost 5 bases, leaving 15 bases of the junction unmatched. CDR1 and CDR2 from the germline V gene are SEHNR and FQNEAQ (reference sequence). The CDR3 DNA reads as TGTGCCAGCAGCCCAAAGTCGGTTTGGGACAGACCCTACGAGCAGTACTTC. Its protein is CASSPKSVWDRPYEQYF.

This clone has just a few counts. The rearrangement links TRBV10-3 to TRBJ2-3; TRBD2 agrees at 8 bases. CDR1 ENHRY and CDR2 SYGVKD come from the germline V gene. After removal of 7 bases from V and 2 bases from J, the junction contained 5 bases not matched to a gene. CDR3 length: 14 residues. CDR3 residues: CAIKRERDTDTQYF. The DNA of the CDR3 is TGTGCCATCAAGCGGGAGAGGGACACAGATACGCAGTATTTT.

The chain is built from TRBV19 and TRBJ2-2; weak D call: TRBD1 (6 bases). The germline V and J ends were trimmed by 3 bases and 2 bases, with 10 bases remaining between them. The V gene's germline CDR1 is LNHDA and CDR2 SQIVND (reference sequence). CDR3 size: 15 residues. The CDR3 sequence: CASSIDRSNTGELFF. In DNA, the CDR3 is TGTGCCAGTAGTATCGACAGGTCCAACACCGGGGAGCTGTTTTTT.